These T cell receptor beta chains were read from a single sample in a study of Graves' ophthalmopathy and Graves' hyperthyroidism. TCRdb analysed the multiplex PCR reads with MiXCR anew, one entry per CDR3 protein. The table lists roughly 220,000 distinct CDR3 sequences, about 47% of them singletons. Sequenced: peripheral blood. The source is an adult man with Graves' ophthalmopathy. Each CDR3 is given with its conserved first and last residue. The D gene is left open where the match is weak. For some rows the clone size is stated as once, few or many, or as a class when expanded; others skip it.

d_call: -
j_call: TRBJ1-2
clone_size: -
v_call: TRBV9
cdr3_aa: CASSVGSGAGYGYTF
cdr3_nt: TGTGCCAGCAGCGTAGGATCAGGCGCTGGCTATGGCTACACCTTC

d_call: -
j_call: TRBJ1-3
clone_size: few
v_call: TRBV2
cdr3_aa: CASRSNSGNTIYF
cdr3_nt: TGTGCCAGCAGGAGTAACTCTGGAAACACCATATATTTT

d_call: TRBD2
j_call: TRBJ2-7
clone_size: few
v_call: TRBV20-1
cdr3_aa: CSVTGLAGDEQYF
cdr3_nt: TGCAGTGTAACGGGACTAGCGGGAGACGAGCAGTACTTC

d_call: TRBD2
j_call: TRBJ2-5
clone_size: once
v_call: TRBV11-2
cdr3_aa: CASSLDKASGETQYF
cdr3_nt: TGTGCCAGCAGCTTAGATAAGGCTAGCGGCGAGACCCAGTACTTC

d_call: TRBD2
j_call: TRBJ2-2
clone_size: few
v_call: TRBV20-1
cdr3_aa: CSASTSGGGERELFF
cdr3_nt: TGCAGTGCCTCGACTAGCGGGGGGGGTGAGCGGGAGCTGTTTTTT

d_call: -
j_call: TRBJ1-1
clone_size: -
v_call: TRBV19
cdr3_aa: CASIGREGGTEAFF
cdr3_nt: TGTGCCAGTATCGGCAGGGAAGGTGGCACTGAAGCTTTCTTT

d_call: TRBD2
j_call: TRBJ2-7
clone_size: few
v_call: TRBV20-1
cdr3_aa: CSARGDGTSGSYEQYF
cdr3_nt: TGCAGTGCTAGAGGGGATGGGACTAGCGGGAGCTACGAGCAGTACTTC

d_call: -
j_call: TRBJ1-5
clone_size: few
v_call: TRBV19
cdr3_aa: CASNPLMGQPQHF
cdr3_nt: TGTGCCAGTAACCCTCTAATGGGGCAGCCCCAGCATTTT

d_call: TRBD1
j_call: TRBJ2-2
clone_size: -
v_call: TRBV12-3/TRBV12-4
cdr3_aa: CASSPGTGLIGELFF
cdr3_nt: TGTGCCAGCAGTCCCGGGACAGGGTTGATCGGGGAGCTGTTTTTT

d_call: -
j_call: TRBJ2-7
clone_size: -
v_call: TRBV19
cdr3_aa: CASAISGHEQYF
cdr3_nt: TGTGCCAGTGCTATAAGTGGCCACGAGCAGTACTTC

d_call: -
j_call: TRBJ2-5
clone_size: few
v_call: TRBV9
cdr3_aa: CASSSRRTGQETQYF
cdr3_nt: TGTGCCAGCAGCTCACGTCGGACGGGTCAAGAGACCCAGTACTTC

d_call: TRBD1
j_call: TRBJ2-7
clone_size: -
v_call: TRBV29-1
cdr3_aa: CSVDGQGVGEQYF
cdr3_nt: TGCAGCGTTGACGGGCAGGGGGTGGGAGAGCAGTACTTC

d_call: TRBD2
j_call: TRBJ2-2
clone_size: few
v_call: TRBV7-3
cdr3_aa: CASSKGLAGNTGELFF
cdr3_nt: TGTGCCAGCAGCAAGGGACTAGCGGGCAACACCGGGGAGCTGTTTTTT

d_call: -
j_call: TRBJ2-7
clone_size: -
v_call: TRBV10-3
cdr3_aa: CAISAAALSYEQYF
cdr3_nt: TGTGCCATCAGTGCGGCAGCCCTCTCCTACGAGCAGTACTTC

d_call: -
j_call: TRBJ1-5
clone_size: -
v_call: TRBV12-3/TRBV12-4
cdr3_aa: CASTELGVNQPQHF
cdr3_nt: TGTGCCAGCACCGAGTTGGGGGTAAATCAGCCCCAGCATTTT

d_call: -
j_call: TRBJ2-7
clone_size: -
v_call: TRBV20-1
cdr3_aa: CSARHGGVNYEQYF
cdr3_nt: TGCAGTGCTAGGCACGGGGGAGTCAACTACGAGCAGTACTTC

d_call: TRBD1
j_call: TRBJ1-1
clone_size: -
v_call: TRBV20-1
cdr3_aa: CSALDREANTEAFF
cdr3_nt: TGCAGTGCTTTGGACAGGGAGGCGAACACTGAAGCTTTCTTT

d_call: TRBD1
j_call: TRBJ1-4
clone_size: -
v_call: TRBV7-9
cdr3_aa: CASSLGRGRGNEKLFF
cdr3_nt: TGTGCCAGCAGCTTAGGAAGGGGGCGCGGGAATGAAAAACTGTTTTTT

d_call: -
j_call: TRBJ1-6
clone_size: -
v_call: TRBV9
cdr3_aa: CASSVEQNNSPLHF
cdr3_nt: TGTGCCAGCAGCGTAGAACAGAATAATTCACCCCTCCACTTT

d_call: -
j_call: TRBJ2-5
clone_size: -
v_call: TRBV7-2
cdr3_aa: CASSLEVSRETQYF
cdr3_nt: TGTGCCAGCAGCTTGGAAGTCTCACGGGAGACCCAGTACTTC

d_call: TRBD2
j_call: TRBJ2-7
clone_size: -
v_call: TRBV2
cdr3_aa: CASSDSRGVSSYEQYF
cdr3_nt: TGTGCCAGCAGTGACAGTCGGGGGGTGAGCTCCTACGAGCAGTACTTC

d_call: TRBD1
j_call: TRBJ1-5
clone_size: once
v_call: TRBV10-3
cdr3_aa: CAISESTSGTVYEQPQHF
cdr3_nt: TGTGCCATCAGTGAGTCGACTAGCGGGACAGTATACGAGCAGCCCCAGCATTTT

d_call: TRBD1
j_call: TRBJ1-5
clone_size: many
v_call: TRBV24-1
cdr3_aa: CATSDSRQGDPPQHF
cdr3_nt: TGTGCCACCAGTGATTCCCGACAGGGGGATCCGCCCCAGCATTTT

d_call: -
j_call: TRBJ1-4
clone_size: -
v_call: TRBV5-8
cdr3_aa: CASSWTDSEKLFF
cdr3_nt: TGTGCCAGCAGCTGGACGGACAGCGAGAAACTGTTTTTT

d_call: -
j_call: TRBJ2-5
clone_size: -
v_call: TRBV20-1
cdr3_aa: CSARGTGVSNQPQYF
cdr3_nt: TGCAGTGCTAGAGGAACTGGAGTGAGCAATCAGCCCCAGTACTTC

d_call: -
j_call: TRBJ1-5
clone_size: -
v_call: TRBV19
cdr3_aa: CASKAQGTSSQPQHF
cdr3_nt: TGTGCCAGTAAGGCGCAGGGGACAAGCAGTCAGCCCCAGCATTTT

d_call: TRBD2
j_call: TRBJ2-5
clone_size: -
v_call: TRBV9
cdr3_aa: CASSPGLEEETQYF
cdr3_nt: TGTGCCAGCAGCCCAGGACTAGAGGAGGAGACCCAGTACTTC

d_call: -
j_call: TRBJ2-2
clone_size: -
v_call: TRBV5-1
cdr3_aa: CASSLQLANTGELFF
cdr3_nt: TGCGCCAGCAGCTTGCAGTTAGCGAACACCGGGGAGCTGTTTTTT

d_call: TRBD1
j_call: TRBJ1-2
clone_size: few
v_call: TRBV11-2
cdr3_aa: CASSSGQGGYGYTF
cdr3_nt: TGTGCCAGCAGCTCGGGACAGGGTGGCTATGGCTACACCTTC

d_call: -
j_call: TRBJ2-7
clone_size: -
v_call: TRBV7-9
cdr3_aa: CASERQSYEQYF
cdr3_nt: TGTGCCAGCGAGAGGCAGTCCTACGAGCAGTACTTC

d_call: -
j_call: TRBJ1-1
clone_size: -
v_call: TRBV10-1
cdr3_aa: CASSPAGSGTEAFF
cdr3_nt: TGTGCCAGCTCACCCGCGGGGTCGGGGACTGAAGCTTTCTTT

d_call: -
j_call: TRBJ1-1
clone_size: many
v_call: TRBV15
cdr3_aa: CATSRGDTEAFF
cdr3_nt: TGTGCCACCAGCAGAGGGGACACTGAAGCTTTCTTT

d_call: TRBD2
j_call: TRBJ2-7
clone_size: -
v_call: TRBV7-9
cdr3_aa: CASSARLARSYEQYF
cdr3_nt: TGTGCCAGCAGTGCCAGACTAGCGCGCTCCTACGAGCAGTACTTC

d_call: -
j_call: TRBJ1-2
clone_size: once
v_call: TRBV19
cdr3_aa: CANSIRRLYGYTF
cdr3_nt: TGTGCCAATAGTATAAGGAGACTCTATGGCTACACCTTC

d_call: -
j_call: TRBJ2-5
clone_size: -
v_call: TRBV10-2
cdr3_aa: CASSDQGSGEDQYF
cdr3_nt: TGCGCCAGCAGTGACCAGGGGTCTGGGGAGGACCAGTACTTC

d_call: -
j_call: TRBJ2-6
clone_size: few
v_call: TRBV24-1
cdr3_aa: CATSDSYSSGANVLTF
cdr3_nt: TGTGCCACCAGTGATTCCTACAGCTCTGGGGCCAACGTCCTGACTTTC

d_call: TRBD1
j_call: TRBJ1-4
clone_size: once
v_call: TRBV7-2
cdr3_aa: CASSSDRGEKLFF
cdr3_nt: TGTGCCAGCAGCTCCGACAGGGGTGAAAAACTGTTTTTT

d_call: -
j_call: TRBJ1-2
clone_size: -
v_call: TRBV7-6
cdr3_aa: CASSLEPPREYGYTF
cdr3_nt: TGTGCCAGCAGCTTGGAACCACCTCGGGAGTATGGCTACACCTTC

d_call: -
j_call: TRBJ1-2
clone_size: once
v_call: TRBV5-1
cdr3_aa: CASSSPTALANYGYTF
cdr3_nt: TGCGCCAGCAGCTCCCCGACAGCCTTAGCTAACTATGGCTACACCTTC

d_call: TRBD1
j_call: TRBJ1-3
clone_size: few
v_call: TRBV9
cdr3_aa: CASSTGEGAGNTIYF
cdr3_nt: TGTGCCAGCAGCACCGGAGAGGGGGCAGGAAACACCATATATTTT

d_call: -
j_call: TRBJ1-1
clone_size: -
v_call: TRBV7-2
cdr3_aa: CASSLESRQAFF
cdr3_nt: TGTGCCAGCAGCTTAGAGTCACGGCAGGCTTTCTTT

d_call: -
j_call: TRBJ1-5
clone_size: -
v_call: TRBV2
cdr3_aa: CASSERWGGNQPQHF
cdr3_nt: TGTGCCAGCAGTGAACGGTGGGGGGGCAATCAGCCCCAGCATTTT

d_call: -
j_call: TRBJ1-4
clone_size: -
v_call: TRBV20-1
cdr3_aa: CSARGGRIGELFF
cdr3_nt: TGCAGTGCTAGAGGGGGGAGGATCGGTGAACTGTTTTTT

d_call: TRBD1
j_call: TRBJ1-5
clone_size: -
v_call: TRBV28
cdr3_aa: CASSATGTGYQPQHF
cdr3_nt: TGTGCCAGCAGTGCAACCGGGACAGGGTATCAGCCCCAGCATTTT

d_call: -
j_call: TRBJ1-6
clone_size: -
v_call: TRBV6-6
cdr3_aa: CASSYGDTYNSPLHF
cdr3_nt: TGTGCCAGCAGTTACGGTGACACCTATAATTCACCCCTCCACTTT

d_call: TRBD2
j_call: TRBJ2-5
clone_size: few
v_call: TRBV15
cdr3_aa: CATSRTLAGLKTQYF
cdr3_nt: TGTGCCACCAGCAGGACACTAGCGGGATTGAAGACCCAGTACTTC

d_call: TRBD2
j_call: TRBJ2-7
clone_size: -
v_call: TRBV10-3
cdr3_aa: CASSPKTSGRGREQYF
cdr3_nt: TGTGCCAGCAGTCCTAAGACTAGCGGGAGGGGACGCGAGCAGTACTTC

d_call: -
j_call: TRBJ1-5
clone_size: -
v_call: TRBV20-1
cdr3_aa: CSALTNNQPQHF
cdr3_nt: TGCAGTGCCTTGACGAACAATCAGCCCCAGCATTTT

d_call: TRBD1
j_call: TRBJ1-5
clone_size: few
v_call: TRBV28
cdr3_aa: CASSFWTGLNQPQHF
cdr3_nt: TGTGCCAGCAGTTTCTGGACAGGGCTTAATCAGCCCCAGCATTTT

d_call: -
j_call: TRBJ1-2
clone_size: once
v_call: TRBV7-8
cdr3_aa: CASSLGKFYGYTF
cdr3_nt: TGTGCCAGCAGCTTAGGCAAATTCTATGGCTACACCTTC

d_call: -
j_call: TRBJ1-1
clone_size: -
v_call: TRBV5-4
cdr3_aa: CASSFRETEAFF
cdr3_nt: TGTGCCAGCAGCTTCAGAGAAACCGAAGCTTTCTTT

d_call: TRBD1
j_call: TRBJ2-7
clone_size: -
v_call: TRBV7-2
cdr3_aa: CASSTYSGQGAGEQYF
cdr3_nt: TGTGCCAGCAGCACCTACTCGGGACAGGGGGCAGGGGAGCAGTACTTC

d_call: -
j_call: TRBJ1-2
clone_size: few
v_call: TRBV7-2
cdr3_aa: CASSSYYPAANYGYTF
cdr3_nt: TGTGCCAGCAGCTCCTATTACCCAGCAGCTAACTATGGCTACACCTTC

d_call: TRBD1
j_call: TRBJ1-5
clone_size: -
v_call: TRBV19
cdr3_aa: CASSTRGQGLDQPQHF
cdr3_nt: TGTGCCAGTAGCACTAGGGGACAGGGCCTCGATCAGCCCCAGCATTTT

d_call: TRBD1
j_call: TRBJ2-5
clone_size: -
v_call: TRBV7-6
cdr3_aa: CRGTGPEMETQYF
cdr3_nt: TGTCGCGGGACAGGGCCCGAGATGGAGACCCAGTACTTC

d_call: -
j_call: TRBJ1-5
clone_size: -
v_call: TRBV7-9
cdr3_aa: CASIQQGGNQPQHF
cdr3_nt: TGTGCCAGCATCCAGCAGGGCGGCAATCAGCCCCAGCATTTT

d_call: -
j_call: TRBJ2-5
clone_size: once
v_call: TRBV20-1
cdr3_aa: CSARADGHQETQYF
cdr3_nt: TGCAGTGCTAGAGCCGACGGTCATCAAGAGACCCAGTACTTC

d_call: TRBD2
j_call: TRBJ2-7
clone_size: many
v_call: TRBV7-8
cdr3_aa: CASSLYGLAYEQYF
cdr3_nt: TGTGCCAGCAGCTTGTATGGACTAGCGTACGAGCAGTACTTC

d_call: TRBD1
j_call: TRBJ1-5
clone_size: -
v_call: TRBV2
cdr3_aa: CASTQPGTGNNQPQHF
cdr3_nt: TGTGCCAGCACACAGCCGGGGACAGGGAACAATCAGCCCCAGCATTTT

d_call: TRBD1
j_call: TRBJ1-1
clone_size: few
v_call: TRBV7-8
cdr3_aa: CASSRDSRMGAFF
cdr3_nt: TGTGCCAGCAGCCGGGACAGTAGAATGGGGGCTTTCTTT